The rows below give T cell receptor beta chains drawn from one sample of a study of blood T cell repertoires in COVID-19. Profiling relied on immunoSEQ multiplex PCR, and the TCRdb table lists in-frame clones only, not all of them. This table holds about 300,000 clones, 85% to 90% found once. Sample: peripheral blood. The receptors shown here come from a woman in her thirties with COVID-19, enrolled during active disease. Each CDR3 is given without its conserved first and last residue. The order of the fields is V gene, J gene, CDR3 protein.

V: TRBV4-3; J: TRBJ2-1; CDR3: ASSQARTSRSYNEQF
V: TRBV28; J: TRBJ1-4; CDR3: ASRAGQFNEKLF
V: TRBV6-5; J: TRBJ2-2; CDR3: ASNPGQGFTGELF
V: TRBV3-1/TRBV3-2; J: TRBJ2-2; CDR3: ASSPRDRDTGELF
V: TRBV5-1; J: TRBJ2-7; CDR3: ASSLQGTYEQY
V: TRBV11-2; J: TRBJ1-1; CDR3: ASTLELGTEAF
V: TRBV7-2; J: TRBJ2-5; CDR3: ASSLKLLAGGLVQETQY
V: TRBV5-1; J: TRBJ2-3; CDR3: ASSLYRVTTDTQY
V: TRBV6-5; J: TRBJ2-3; CDR3: ASSLTSGASADTQY
V: TRBV7-2; J: TRBJ2-7; CDR3: ASSFTGGSYEQY
V: TRBV7-3; J: TRBJ2-1; CDR3: ASSPGTSGNNEQF
V: TRBV10-3; J: TRBJ1-1; CDR3: SPPPGGEAF
V: TRBV13; J: TRBJ2-7; CDR3: ASRRGQEYEQY
V: TRBV5-6; J: TRBJ2-7; CDR3: ASSGMGGSLYEQY
V: TRBV7-2; J: TRBJ2-2; CDR3: ASSLGPGDITGELF
V: TRBV3-1/TRBV3-2; J: TRBJ1-2; CDR3: ASSQIDLGSYYGYT